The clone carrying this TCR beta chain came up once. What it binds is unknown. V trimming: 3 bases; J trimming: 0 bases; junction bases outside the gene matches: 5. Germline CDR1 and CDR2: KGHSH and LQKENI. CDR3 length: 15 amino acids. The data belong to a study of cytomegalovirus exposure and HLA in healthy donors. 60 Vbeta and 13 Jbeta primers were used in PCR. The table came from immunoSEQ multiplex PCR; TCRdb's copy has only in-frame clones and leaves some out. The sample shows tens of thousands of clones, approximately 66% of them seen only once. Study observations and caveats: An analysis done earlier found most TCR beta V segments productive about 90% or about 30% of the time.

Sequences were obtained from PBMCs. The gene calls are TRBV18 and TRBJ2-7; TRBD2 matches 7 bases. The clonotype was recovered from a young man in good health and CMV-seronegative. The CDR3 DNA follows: TGTGCCAGCTCACCGTGGGGGGGGAGCTCCTACGAGCAGTACTTC. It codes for CASSPWGGSSYEQYF.